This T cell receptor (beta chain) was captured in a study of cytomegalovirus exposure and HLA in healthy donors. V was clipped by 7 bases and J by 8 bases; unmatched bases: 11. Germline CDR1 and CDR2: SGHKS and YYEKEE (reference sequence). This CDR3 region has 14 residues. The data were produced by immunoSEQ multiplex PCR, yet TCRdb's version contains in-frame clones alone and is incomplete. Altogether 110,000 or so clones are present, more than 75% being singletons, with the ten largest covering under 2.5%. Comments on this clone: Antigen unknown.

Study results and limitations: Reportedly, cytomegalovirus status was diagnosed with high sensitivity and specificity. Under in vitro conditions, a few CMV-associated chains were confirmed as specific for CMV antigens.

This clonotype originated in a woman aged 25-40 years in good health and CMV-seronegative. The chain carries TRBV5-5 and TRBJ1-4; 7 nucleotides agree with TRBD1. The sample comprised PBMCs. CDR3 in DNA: TGTGCCAGCGCCCAGACAGGGTATAGAGAAAAACTGTTTTTT. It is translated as CASAQTGYREKLFF.